This T cell receptor (beta chain) was documented in a study of T cell responses to AZD1222 COVID-19 vaccine. The CDR3 is made up of 13 amino acids. The V and J ends lost 6 bases and 2 bases respectively, with 5 bases between them. The V gene's germline CDR1 is MDHEN and CDR2 SYDVKM. Study-level results: Mapped onto spike, vaccine-associated CD4 TCRs spanned it and were dominant at 160-218 and 743-854. Increases in Spike-specific TCR breadth and depth were seen after two AZD1222 doses.

The protocol was immunoSEQ multiplex PCR, while the TCRdb copy is restricted to in-frame clones and leaves out a portion. This sample carries approximately 92,000 clones, 70% to 90% of them seen once, and the ten largest clones take 2.5% to 3%. This clone was seen only once. Antigen unknown. Source: peripheral blood, taken on day 0 of AZD1222 vaccination. The clonotype originates from an adult in good health. The chain recombines TRBV28 with TRBJ2-6; D is unclear. CDR3 protein: CASSRTGANVLTF. The CDR3 DNA is TGTGCCAGCAGCCGGACTGGGGCCAACGTCCTGACTTTC.